This TCR beta chain was sequenced in a study of blood T cell repertoires in COVID-19 (dated by TCRdb to about 2020). General notes on the study: Samples covering the acute and convalescent phases of COVID-19 were provided by collaborators in the United States, Italy and Spain. Where HLA class I and class II types were available, the types were taken from metadata supplied by the sample provider, not from assay-based typing. Deeply sampled blood TCRbeta repertoires from subjects exposed to, actively infected with, or recovered from COVID-19 were included in the dataset. Nearly every sample came with metadata listing a de-identified subject ID, COVID-19 status, age in years and sex. The samples were drawn from the first 160 participants of the ongoing ImmuneRACE study and from 1,200 or so subjects provided by 6 global collaborators. The material from the prospective study consisted of cDNA or gDNA derived from T cells, B-cell-depleted T cells, or PBMCs. A freely available public database, intended as a resource for researchers studying the immune response to SARS-CoV-2, is where the repertoires were released.

What the work shows at the level of the full study, not this receptor alone: Clinical and demographic metadata were provided uncurated, with the amount varying by source and participant.

TCRbeta CDR3 regions were amplified from genomic DNA using the immunoSEQ Assay, a bias-controlled multiplex PCR. Regarding the original processing steps: Within the assay, amplification of reference gene primers was used to estimate how many nucleated cells each sample contained. To quantify the absolute abundance of each unique TCRbeta CDR3 rearrangement, sequence reads were collapsed and filtered. For each sample, productive Simpson clonality was calculated as the square root of Simpson's diversity index across productive rearrangements. Entries here come from immuneACCESS through TCRdb and include only in-frame sequences with V and J called. Some clones fail to appear in such tables; in the studies checked, an unresolved V gene covers under half of the shortfall, and the cause of the remainder is unknown. V, J and clone size reflect that table, while D and trimming were determined from the DNA. For this sample the table gives more than 150,000 clones, of which about four fifths were detected only once. 10% to 15% of the sample goes to the ten largest clones.

Another Seattle source contributed samples from volunteer blood donors who had recovered from COVID-19. Whole blood was collected in K2EDTA tubes by collaborating institutions according to the institutions' own protocols. For TCRbeta analysis, collaborator samples were shipped as frozen whole blood, as isolated PBMCs, or as DNA extracted from either sample type. This clone was picked up a small number of times. Its antigen target is currently unknown. Nothing much larger sits one base from this clone, and base qualities are not available. This receptor was taken from a man between 65 and 80 years old who had recovered from COVID-19. Specimen: peripheral blood.

The CDR3 reads CASGQGMGETQYF. In nucleotides, the sequence is TGTGCCAGCGGACAGGGGATGGGGGAGACCCAGTACTTC. Recombination joined TRBV12-3 or TRBV12-4 with TRBJ2-5; TRBD1 fits 9 bases in the junction. Trimming removed 8 bases from V and 5 bases from J; the gene matches leave 6 bases unexplained. The CDR3 starts with the cysteine, ends with the phenylalanine, and has 13 residues. The DNA shown is the 39-base CDR3, in frame from base 1.